Here is one TCR beta chain with its context. This clonotype was observed a handful of times. Its antigen specificity is not known. No base-level quality is on record; no much larger clone is a single base apart. The CDR1 and CDR2 encoded by the germline V gene are SGHVS and FQNEAQ. V sheds 4 bases and J sheds 8 bases, leaving 23 bases between their ends. The CDR3 contains 16 residues, cysteine and phenylalanine counted. Of all the DNA, just the CDR3 is kept, 48 bases in frame from base 1. The entry originates in a study of T-cell memory formation after mild COVID-19 (dated by TCRdb to the early 2020s). About the investigation overall: TCR sequence clusters from the two donors were found to be largely donor specific. Two young, previously healthy adult volunteers, one female and one male, were included in the cohort. In a couple of donors, T-cell clones that expanded and contracted after mild COVID-19 were tracked by sequencing TCRalpha and TCRbeta repertoires over time.

The research as a whole found: Some responding clones were found in pre-infection memory, which suggests that pre-existing cross-reactive memory T cells took part in the SARS-CoV-2 response. The second-wave clones that peaked on day 37 were not confirmed to be SARS-CoV-2 specific. Clones that contracted from day 15 to 85 showed balanced CD4/CD8 phenotypes, whereas a second wave of clones that expanded from day 15 to 37 leaned towards CD4+. The study included only two mild cases, and larger cohorts that include severe cases with pre-infection samples were judged to be necessary. Contracting CD4+ clones were found mainly in CM and EM memory subsets, while CD8+ clones were enriched in EMRA.

These reads were obtained on an Illumina NovaSeq 6000. TCRalpha and TCRbeta cDNA libraries were built by 5'RACE with constant-segment primers, adding sample barcodes and unique molecular identifiers. RNA was extracted from every sample with Trizol reagent. Amplification of the libraries took two PCR steps, and the second step added a second sample barcode plus Illumina TruSeq adapters. Sequencing of libraries was performed on an Illumina NovaSeq with 2 x 150 bp paired-end reads. Processing in the source paper ran as follows. Demultiplexing of reads and collapsing into UMI-guided consensus sequences were performed with migec v1.2.7. With mixcr v2.1.11, UMI consensuses were aligned to TRA and TRB V and J templates and assembled into clonotypes. A clonotype was counted as expanded or contracted only when both edgeR and NoisET called the clonotype significant, with the noise models trained on biological replicates. For edgeR calls, the cutoffs were a false discovery rate-adjusted p below 0.01 and a log2 fold-change threshold of 1. As an exploratory analysis of dynamics, max-normalized trajectories of the 1000 most abundant clonotypes were examined by PCA with hierarchical clustering. The CD4 or CD8 phenotype of responding clones was assigned using the separately sequenced CD4+ and CD8+ repertoires. The public reads were run again by TCRdb, first through fastp at Q25 and then through MiXCR, and only productive beta chains were kept. Entries are consolidated by CDR3 protein sequence, retaining the most common genes and DNA. The V and J calls here are based on TCRdb, not the publication. This sample comprises 430,000 or so distinct CDR3 sequences, more than 20% of them detected only once. The top ten constitute roughly an eighth of the sample.

PBMCs were isolated by Ficoll-Paque density gradient centrifugation. The sample comprised PBMCs or a T cell subset sorted from them (not recorded which). The sequence links TRBV7-8 to TRBJ1-2; matching of 5 bases hints at TRBD1 as the D gene. This sequence originates from an adult woman who had mild COVID-19 (a few samples of this study predate the infection). The sample titles of this study are shuffled in the database, so cell type and time point are left out; the donor was told from shared clones. At the DNA level, the sequence is TGTGCCAGCAGCTACGAGAGGGGATACACCCTGAAGGGCTACACCTTC. Translated, it reads CASSYERGYTLKGYTF.